The 10 T cell receptor beta chains below come from one sample, sequenced in a study of OX40 agonist ivuxolimab in advanced cancers. TCRdb's table, derived via immunoSEQ multiplex PCR, lists solely in-frame clones and lacks some. Among roughly 50,000 clones listed, over 80% were seen once. The sequencing here drew on CD4+ or CD8+ T cells sorted from blood, taken in a trial of the OX40 agonist ivuxolimab. These receptors originate from an adult with an advanced solid tumor such as melanoma, head and neck, liver or kidney cancer.

The gene calls are TRBV10-2 and TRBJ1-2; no definite D call. Germline V gene sequence: CDR1 WSHSY, CDR2 SAAADI. V lost 6 bases to trimming and J lost 2 bases, with 7 bases between them. The CDR3 runs 12 residues. The CDR3 coding sequence is TGCGCCAGCAGAGGGCCCAACTATGGCTACACCTTC. Amino acids: CASRGPNYGYTF.

This clone was picked up a small number of times. This rearrangement joins TRBV28 to TRBJ1-1; D remains unclear. Trimming left V 6 bases short and J 0 bases short, with 5 bases between. The germline V gene has CDR1 MDHEN and CDR2 SYDVKM. The CDR3 loop spans 12 amino acids. The CDR3 spells CASRSLNTEAFF. In DNA, the CDR3 is TGTGCCAGCAGGTCCTTGAACACTGAAGCTTTCTTT.

Only a few counts were recorded for this clone. This rearrangement joins TRBV18 to TRBJ2-7, with TRBD1 identical over 10 bases. CDR1 KGHSH and CDR2 LQKENI come from the germline V gene. Trimming at V came to 3 bases and at J to 3 bases, leaving 2 bases not matched to a gene. The CDR3 spans 14 residues. The CDR3 sequence: CASSPGTGDYEQYF. The DNA for the CDR3 is TGTGCCAGCTCACCCGGGACAGGGGACTACGAGCAGTACTTC.

This sequence joins TRBV6-1 and TRBJ2-1, with a possible D match to TRBD2 (6 bases). The CDR3 sequence is 15 residues long. The V end lost 7 bases, the J end lost 1 base, and 14 bases lay between the germline ends. Germline lookup yields CDR1 MNHNS and CDR2 SASEGT. The CDR3 protein is CASTAREQSYNEQFF. In nucleotides, the CDR3 is TGTGCCAGCACCGCACGGGAGCAGTCCTACAATGAGCAGTTCTTC.

The chain employs TRBV7-9 and TRBJ1-6; 10 bases agree with TRBD1. CDR1 and CDR2 from the germline V gene are SEHNR and FQNEAQ (reference sequence). The length of the CDR3 is 17 residues. V lost 0 bases to trimming and J lost 5 bases; unmatched junction nucleotides: 4. The CDR3 nucleotides read TGTGCCAGCAGCTTAGCGCGGACAGGGGGAGATAATTCACCCCTCCACTTT. It codes for CASSLARTGGDNSPLHF.

This chain joins TRBV5-5 and TRBJ2-3; no reliable D call. CDR1 and CDR2 from the germline V gene are SGHKS and YYEKEE (reference sequence). Trimming shortened V by 0 bases and J by 4 bases, and 6 bases separated the two germline ends. The CDR3 runs to 13 residues. CDR3: CASSLEVADTQYF. CDR3 nucleotides: TGTGCCAGCAGCTTGGAGGTGGCAGATACGCAGTATTTT. Looking up the rest from reference TRBV5-5 and TRBJ2-3 gives the full variable domain: DAGVTQSPTHLIKTRGQQVTLRCSPISGHKSVSWYQQVLGQGPQFIFQYYEKEERGRGNFPDRFSARQFPNYSSELNVNALLLGDSALYLCASSLEVADTQYFGPGTRLTVL.

The chain links TRBV10-3 to TRBJ2-3, with D perhaps TRBD2 (5 bases). V dropped 3 bases and J dropped 5 bases, with 6 bases sitting between them. CDR3 length: 12 amino acids. CDR1 is ENHRY, CDR2 SYGVKD, per germline. CDR3: CAISESGDTQYF. The DNA of the CDR3 is TGTGCCATCAGTGAAAGCGGAGATACGCAGTATTTT.

The CDR3 loop is CASSLEASGSRWQYF. CDR3 nucleotides: TGTGCCAGCAGCTTAGAGGCTAGCGGGAGCCGTTGGCAGTATTTT. V and J are TRBV7-2 and TRBJ2-3; 10 positions agree with TRBD2. This CDR3 contains 15 residues. From germline, CDR1 is SGHTA and CDR2 FQGNSA. Trimming removed 1 base from V and 11 bases from J; junction bases left unmatched: 9.

The V and J genes are TRBV28 and TRBJ1-2; the D is unclear. The CDR3 runs 11 residues. V lost 5 bases, J lost 5 bases, and 6 bases lay in between. Germline V gives CDR1 MDHEN, CDR2 SYDVKM. CDR3 in amino acids: CASSATYGYTF. For the CDR3, the DNA is TGTGCCAGCAGTGCCACATATGGCTACACCTTC.

This chain connects TRBV18 to TRBJ2-7; possible D gene TRBD1, 5 bases. Trimming removed 1 base at V and 2 bases at J, with 12 bases between. Germline V gene data show CDR1 as KGHSH and CDR2 as LQKENI. This CDR3 spans 15 amino acids. The CDR3 DNA sequence: TGTGCCAGCTCACCACGGGTACAGGATACCTACGAGCAGTACTTC. This encodes CASSPRVQDTYEQYF.